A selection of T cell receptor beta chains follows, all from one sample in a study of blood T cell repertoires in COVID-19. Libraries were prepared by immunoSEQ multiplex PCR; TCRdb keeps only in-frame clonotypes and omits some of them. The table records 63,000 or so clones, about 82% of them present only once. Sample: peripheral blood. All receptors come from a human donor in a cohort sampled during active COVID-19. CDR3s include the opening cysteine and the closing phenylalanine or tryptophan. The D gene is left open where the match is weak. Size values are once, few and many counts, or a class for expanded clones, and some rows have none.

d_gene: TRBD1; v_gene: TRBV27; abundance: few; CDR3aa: CASSPPGVRGQSQYF
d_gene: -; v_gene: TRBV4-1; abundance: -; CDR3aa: CASSQDRNTEAFF
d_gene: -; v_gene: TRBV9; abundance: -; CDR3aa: CASSVGRGYNEQFF
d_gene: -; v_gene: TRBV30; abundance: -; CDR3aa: CAWSGERGQGYTF
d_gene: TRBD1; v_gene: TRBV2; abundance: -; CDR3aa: CASRGQGRGEAFF
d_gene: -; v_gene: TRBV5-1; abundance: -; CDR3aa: CASRSSRDEQFF
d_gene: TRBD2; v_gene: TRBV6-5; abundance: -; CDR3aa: CASSYGTSLDTQYF
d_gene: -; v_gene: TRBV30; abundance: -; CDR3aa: CAWSMIQGQPQHF
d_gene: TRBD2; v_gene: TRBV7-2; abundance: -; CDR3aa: CASSLAGGNHEQYF
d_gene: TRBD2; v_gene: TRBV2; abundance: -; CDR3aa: CASSGFRGGDNEQFF
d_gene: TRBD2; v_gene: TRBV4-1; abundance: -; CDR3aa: CASRTSGGPYNEQFF
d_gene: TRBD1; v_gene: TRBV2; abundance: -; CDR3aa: CASGVQGSIVSPLHF
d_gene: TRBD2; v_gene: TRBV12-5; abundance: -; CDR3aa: CASGLERGGTGELFF
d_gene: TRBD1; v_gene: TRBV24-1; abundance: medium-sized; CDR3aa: CATSDRQGIQETQYF
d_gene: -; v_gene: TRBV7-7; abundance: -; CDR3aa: CASSLEAGPYNEQFF
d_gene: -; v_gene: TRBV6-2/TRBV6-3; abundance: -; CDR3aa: CASIPEGGGPPRGYGYTF
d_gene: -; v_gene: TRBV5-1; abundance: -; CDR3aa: CASSLAGSFWYGYTF
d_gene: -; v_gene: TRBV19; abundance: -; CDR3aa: CASQGPDTQYF
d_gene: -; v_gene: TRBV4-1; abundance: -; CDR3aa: CASSQGGRGGQETQYF
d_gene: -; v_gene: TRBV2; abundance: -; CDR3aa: CASSERGSLWGTDTQYF
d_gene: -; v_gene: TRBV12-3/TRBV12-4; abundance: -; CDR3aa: CASSFYAGELFF
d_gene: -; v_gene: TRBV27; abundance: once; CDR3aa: CASSLSAGLAYEQYF
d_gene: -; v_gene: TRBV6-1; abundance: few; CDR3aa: CASSEYIEAFF
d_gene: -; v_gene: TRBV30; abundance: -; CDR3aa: CAWSPGVRTEAFF
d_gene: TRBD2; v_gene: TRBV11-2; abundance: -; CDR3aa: CASTGGPSTDTQYF
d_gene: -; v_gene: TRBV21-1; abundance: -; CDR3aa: CASSKLETGNQPQHF
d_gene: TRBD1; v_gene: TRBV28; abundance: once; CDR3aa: CASSQGGRGRNTIYF
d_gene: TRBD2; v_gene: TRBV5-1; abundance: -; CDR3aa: CASSGLAGGLNEQFF
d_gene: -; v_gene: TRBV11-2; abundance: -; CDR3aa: CASSHRTTAGAWNEQYF
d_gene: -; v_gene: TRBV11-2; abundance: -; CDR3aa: CASSLTTGRYEQYF
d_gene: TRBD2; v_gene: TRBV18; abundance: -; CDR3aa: CASRSGGPGTQYF
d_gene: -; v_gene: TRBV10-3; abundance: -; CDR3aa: CAITGTRDLKAFF
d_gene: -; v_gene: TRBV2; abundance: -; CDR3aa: CASRPGWVNTEAFF
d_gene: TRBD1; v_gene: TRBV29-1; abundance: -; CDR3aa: CSAGDSPLYGYTF
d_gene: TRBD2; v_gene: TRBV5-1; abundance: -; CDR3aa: CASSSPGLAVGELFF
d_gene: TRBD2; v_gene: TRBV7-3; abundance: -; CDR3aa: CASSPGVAGGSETQYF
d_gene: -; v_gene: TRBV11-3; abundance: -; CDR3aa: CASSEQGTFYEKLFF
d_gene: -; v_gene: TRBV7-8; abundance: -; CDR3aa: CASSLARSYGYTF
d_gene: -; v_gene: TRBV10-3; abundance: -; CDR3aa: CAISRGADTEAFF
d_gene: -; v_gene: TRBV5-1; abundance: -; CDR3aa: CASSLANFVEGYTF
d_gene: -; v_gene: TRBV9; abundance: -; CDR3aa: CASSGGGLGEQFF
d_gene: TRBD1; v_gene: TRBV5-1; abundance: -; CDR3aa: CASSLARGLYNEQFF
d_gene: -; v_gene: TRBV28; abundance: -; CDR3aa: CASNGHRQPQHF
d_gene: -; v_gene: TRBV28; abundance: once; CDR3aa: CASSLSLSNQPQHF
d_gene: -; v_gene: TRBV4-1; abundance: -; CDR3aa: CASSQDFSQETQYF
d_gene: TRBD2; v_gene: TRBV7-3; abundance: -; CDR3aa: CASSLMVRGGPQTLQYF
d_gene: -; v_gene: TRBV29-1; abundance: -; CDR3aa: CSVEDRRGNTEAFF
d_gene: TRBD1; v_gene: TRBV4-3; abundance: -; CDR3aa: CASRRHSRTGIAGELFF
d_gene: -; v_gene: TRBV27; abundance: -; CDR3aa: CANSEGEGNQPQHF
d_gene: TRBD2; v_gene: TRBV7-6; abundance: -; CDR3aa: CASRELAGGPIDTQYF
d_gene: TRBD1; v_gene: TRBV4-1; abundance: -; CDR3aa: CASSHRQGGTTDTQYF
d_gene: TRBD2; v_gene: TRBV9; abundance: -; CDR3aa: CASSPRVDSGGVYEQFF
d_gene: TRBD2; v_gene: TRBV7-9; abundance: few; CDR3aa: CASSGGGGPQETQYF
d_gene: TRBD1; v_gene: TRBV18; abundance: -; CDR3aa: CASSPEGQGGNYGYTF
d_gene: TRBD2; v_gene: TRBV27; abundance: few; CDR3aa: CASSFQRGPYEQYF